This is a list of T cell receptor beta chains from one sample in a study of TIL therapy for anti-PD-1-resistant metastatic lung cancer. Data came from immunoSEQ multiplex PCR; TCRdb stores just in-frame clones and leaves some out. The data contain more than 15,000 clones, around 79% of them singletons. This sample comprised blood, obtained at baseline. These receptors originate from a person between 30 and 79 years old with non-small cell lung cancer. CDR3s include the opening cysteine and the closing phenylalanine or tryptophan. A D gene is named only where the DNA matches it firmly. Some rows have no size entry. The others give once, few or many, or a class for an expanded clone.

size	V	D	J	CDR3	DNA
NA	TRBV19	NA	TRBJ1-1	CASSIGPASQGEAFF	TGTGCCAGTAGTATAGGGCCGGCCTCCCAAGGTGAAGCTTTCTTT
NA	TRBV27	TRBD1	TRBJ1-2	CASRSVGTGGLGYTF	TGTGCCAGCAGATCGGTAGGGACAGGGGGCCTTGGCTACACCTTC
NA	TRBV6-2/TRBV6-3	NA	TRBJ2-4	CASSEGRHKPLAKNIQYF	TGTGCCAGCAGTGAGGGGCGGCATAAACCGCTAGCCAAAAACATTCAGTACTTC
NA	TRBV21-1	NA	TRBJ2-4	CASAAPNTIRDRGGENIQYF	TGTGCCAGCGCCGCACCCAATACAATCCGGGACAGGGGAGGGGAAAACATTCAGTACTTC
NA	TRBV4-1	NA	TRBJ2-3	CASSLGDTQYF	TGCGCCAGCAGCCTAGGAGATACGCAGTATTTT
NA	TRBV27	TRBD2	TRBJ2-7	CASGRGPMREQYF	TGTGCCAGCGGGAGGGGTCCCATGCGAGAGCAGTACTTC
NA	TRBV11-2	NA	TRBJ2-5	CASSFSETQYF	TGTGCCAGCAGCTTTTCAGAGACCCAGTACTTC
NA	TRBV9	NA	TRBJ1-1	CASSARELHTEAFF	TGTGCCAGCAGCGCCCGTGAGTTGCACACTGAAGCTTTCTTT
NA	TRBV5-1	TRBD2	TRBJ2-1	CASSPPGLGNEQFF	TGCGCCAGCAGCCCACCGGGACTAGGCAATGAGCAGTTCTTC
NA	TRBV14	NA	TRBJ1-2	CASSQVVSGYTF	TGTGCCAGCAGCCAAGTCGTTTCTGGCTACACCTTC
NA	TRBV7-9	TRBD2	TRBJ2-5	CASSLWREVERETQYF	TGTGCCAGCAGCTTGTGGCGGGAGGTCGAGAGGGAGACCCAGTACTTC
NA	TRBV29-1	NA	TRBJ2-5	CSVESGETQYF	TGCAGCGTTGAGTCTGGTGAGACCCAGTACTTC
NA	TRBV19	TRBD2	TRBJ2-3	CASSGTSGYGDTQYF	TGTGCCAGTAGTGGGACTAGCGGGTACGGGGATACGCAGTATTTT
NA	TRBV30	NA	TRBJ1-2	CAWSVSVIYGYTF	TGTGCCTGGAGTGTTTCAGTAATCTATGGCTACACCTTC
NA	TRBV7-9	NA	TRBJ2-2	CASSYPKGVPNTGELFF	TGTGCCAGCAGCTACCCCAAAGGGGTCCCGAACACCGGGGAGCTGTTTTTT
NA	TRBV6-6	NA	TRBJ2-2	CASRTPRTNTGELFF	TGTGCCAGCAGAACTCCGAGGACGAACACCGGGGAGCTGTTTTTT
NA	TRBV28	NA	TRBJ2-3	CASSFNWVLASTDTQYF	TGTGCCAGCAGTTTCAATTGGGTTCTCGCTAGCACAGATACGCAGTATTTT
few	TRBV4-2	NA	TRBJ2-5	CASSQFSGKETQYF	TGTGCCAGCAGCCAATTTAGCGGTAAAGAGACCCAGTACTTC
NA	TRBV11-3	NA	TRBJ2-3	CASSLGETKFTDTQYF	TGTGCCAGCAGCTTAGGGGAGACCAAGTTCACAGATACGCAGTATTTT
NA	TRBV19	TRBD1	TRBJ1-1	CASSADRENTEAFF	TGTGCCAGTAGTGCCGACAGGGAGAACACTGAAGCTTTCTTT
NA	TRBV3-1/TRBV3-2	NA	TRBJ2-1	CASSQVTSPNEQFF	TGTGCCAGCAGCCAAGTAACGTCACCAAATGAGCAGTTCTTC
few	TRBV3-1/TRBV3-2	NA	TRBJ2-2	CASSQAEGELFF	TGTGCCAGCAGCCAAGCAGAGGGGGAGCTGTTTTTT
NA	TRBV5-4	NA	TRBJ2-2	CASSLAPLTGELFF	TGTGCCAGCAGCTTGGCCCCGCTCACCGGGGAGCTGTTTTTT
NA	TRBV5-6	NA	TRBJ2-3	CASSLNGGRYTQYF	TGTGCCAGCAGCTTGAACGGTGGAAGATATACGCAGTATTTT
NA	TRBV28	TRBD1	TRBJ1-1	CASRDRGHTEAFF	TGTGCCAGCCGAGACAGGGGGCACACTGAAGCTTTCTTT
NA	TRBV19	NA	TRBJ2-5	CASSIGLAAGAETQYF	TGTGCCAGTAGTATAGGTCTGGCGGCAGGGGCGGAGACCCAGTACTTC
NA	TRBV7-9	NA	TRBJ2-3	CASSLGGTDTQYF	TGTGCCAGCAGCTTAGGCGGCACAGATACGCAGTATTTT
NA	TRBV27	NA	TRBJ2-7	CASSPRTYLGGEQYF	TGTGCCAGCAGTCCCCGGACTTACTTAGGGGGGGAGCAGTACTTC
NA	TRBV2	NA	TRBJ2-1	CASSVGRSSYNEQFF	TGTGCCAGCAGTGTGGGCCGTAGCTCCTACAATGAGCAGTTCTTC
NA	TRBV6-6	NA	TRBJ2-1	CASRREINEQFF	TGTGCCAGCAGGCGCGAAATAAATGAGCAGTTCTTC
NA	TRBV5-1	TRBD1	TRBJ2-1	CASSGTGSSYNEQFF	TGCGCCAGCAGCGGGACAGGGAGCTCCTACAATGAGCAGTTCTTC
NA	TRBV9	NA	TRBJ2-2	CASSVGQEPNTGELFF	TGTGCCAGCAGCGTGGGGCAGGAACCCAACACCGGGGAGCTGTTTTTT
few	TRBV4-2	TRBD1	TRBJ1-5	CASSLRTGRDQPQHF	TGTGCCAGCAGCCTTCGGACAGGGAGAGATCAGCCCCAGCATTTT
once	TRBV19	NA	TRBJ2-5	CASSIAPTAQETQYF	TGTGCCAGTAGTATAGCCCCCACAGCCCAAGAGACCCAGTACTTC
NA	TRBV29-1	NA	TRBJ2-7	CSVEGRGLHEQYF	TGCAGCGTTGAGGGCAGGGGTTTGCACGAGCAGTACTTC
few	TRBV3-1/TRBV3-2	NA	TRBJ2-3	CASSPREGTDTQYF	TGTGCCAGCAGCCCTAGGGAGGGCACAGATACGCAGTATTTT
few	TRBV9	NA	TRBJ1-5	CASSQTEGQTQHF	TGTGCCAGCAGCCAAACCGAGGGCCAGACCCAGCATTTT
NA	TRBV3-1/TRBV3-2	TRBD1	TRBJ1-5	CASSSSGTGGIWGGQPQHF	TGTGCCAGCAGCTCCTCCGGGACAGGGGGCATCTGGGGTGGTCAGCCCCAGCATTTT
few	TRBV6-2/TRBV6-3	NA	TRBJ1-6	CASSYIGDSPLHF	TGTGCCAGCAGTTACATCGGGGATTCACCCCTCCACTTT
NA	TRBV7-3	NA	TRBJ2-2	CATGVRAGELFF	TGTGCCACCGGGGTCAGGGCCGGGGAGCTGTTTTTT
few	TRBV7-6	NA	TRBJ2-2	CASSLEAGASTGELFF	TGTGCCAGCAGCTTAGAGGCGGGTGCGTCCACCGGGGAGCTGTTTTTT
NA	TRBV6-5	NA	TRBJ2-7	CASSYRGYEQYF	TGTGCCAGCAGTTACCGAGGCTACGAGCAGTACTTC
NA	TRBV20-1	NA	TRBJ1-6	CSASMQGHNSPLHF	TGCAGTGCTAGTATGCAGGGTCATAATTCACCCCTCCACTTT
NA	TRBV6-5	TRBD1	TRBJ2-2	CASSYSWTGNAGELFF	TGTGCCAGCAGTTACTCTTGGACAGGGAACGCCGGGGAGCTGTTTTTT
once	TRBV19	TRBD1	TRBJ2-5	CASTGTGQETQYF	TGTGCCAGTACCGGGACAGGGCAGGAGACCCAGTACTTC
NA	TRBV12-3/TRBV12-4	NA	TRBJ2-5	CASSLSETQYF	TGTGCCAGCAGTTTGTCGGAGACCCAGTACTTC
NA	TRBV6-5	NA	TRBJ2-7	CASKDTSYEQYF	TGTGCCAGCAAGGACACGTCCTACGAGCAGTACTTC
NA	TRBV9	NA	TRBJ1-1	CASSVVNEAFF	TGTGCCAGCAGCGTAGTGAATGAAGCTTTCTTT
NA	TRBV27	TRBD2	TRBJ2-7	CASTTWTGGNHEQYF	TGTGCCAGCACTACATGGACGGGAGGGAATCACGAGCAGTACTTC
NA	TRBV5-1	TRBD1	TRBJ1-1	CASSLTGDTEAFF	TGCGCCAGCAGCTTAACAGGGGACACTGAAGCTTTCTTT
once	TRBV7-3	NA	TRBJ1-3	CASSLTGGNSGNTIYF	TGTGCCAGCAGCTTAACAGGAGGGAACTCTGGAAACACCATATATTTT
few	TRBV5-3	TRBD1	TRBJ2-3	CARSRDGTGANTQYF	TGTGCCAGAAGCCGAGACGGGACAGGTGCGAATACGCAGTATTTT
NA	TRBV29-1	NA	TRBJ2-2	CSVVSGNTGELFF	TGCAGCGTTGTTTCAGGGAACACCGGGGAGCTGTTTTTT
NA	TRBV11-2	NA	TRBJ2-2	CASSIDGVNTGELFF	TGTGCCAGCAGCATCGACGGTGTTAACACCGGGGAGCTGTTTTTT
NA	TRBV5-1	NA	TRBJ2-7	CASSLGLGPTHLGNEQYF	TGCGCCAGCAGCTTGGGGCTGGGACCGACTCACTTGGGAAACGAGCAGTACTTC